This T cell receptor (beta chain) was sequenced during a study of blood T cell repertoires in COVID-19. Germline CDR1 reads SGHDN; CDR2 reads FVKESK. Trimming took 6 bases from V and 0 from J; bases not matched to a gene: 6. The CDR3 sequence is 16 residues long. TCRdb's copy holds only in-frame clones and misses some; the assay was immunoSEQ multiplex PCR. This table holds under 100,000 clones, 89% found once. Patients of the Seattle cohort, enrolled during active infection, were followed longitudinally. J is TRBJ2-1 and V is TRBV14; 9 positions match TRBD2. This clonotype was sampled from a man aged 60 to 69 with COVID-19, enrolled during active disease. Sequenced: peripheral blood. The CDR3 coding sequence is TGTGCCAGCAGGTCTAGCGGGGATAGCTCCTACAATGAGCAGTTCTTC. This sequence encodes CASRSSGDSSYNEQFF.